These T cell receptor beta chains were read from a single sample in a study of cytomegalovirus exposure and HLA in healthy donors. Generated by immunoSEQ multiplex PCR, the TCRdb table keeps only in-frame clones and is missing some. Of approximately 100,000 clones listed, about 83% are singletons. What was sequenced was PBMCs. The receptors derive from a female donor in good health and CMV-seronegative. Each CDR3 is given with its conserved first and last residue. D genes are given only for firm matches. Not all rows give a size; the values are once, few, many and, for expanded clones, a class.

size: NA
V: TRBV7-6
D: NA
J: TRBJ2-5
DNA: TGTGCCAGCAGCTCCGAAGAGACCCAGTACTTC
CDR3: CASSSEETQYF

size: NA
V: TRBV10-1
D: NA
J: TRBJ1-1
DNA: TGCGCCAGCAGTGAGGGGGCTCACACTGAAGCTTTCTTT
CDR3: CASSEGAHTEAFF

size: NA
V: TRBV4-1
D: NA
J: TRBJ2-7
DNA: TGCGCCAGCAGCCAAGATCGCACTACCTACGAGCAGTACTTC
CDR3: CASSQDRTTYEQYF

size: NA
V: TRBV7-2
D: TRBD1
J: TRBJ1-5
DNA: TGTGCCAGCAGCATCACAGGGGGCCGGCCCCAGCATTTT
CDR3: CASSITGGRPQHF

size: once
V: TRBV9
D: NA
J: TRBJ1-3
DNA: TGTGCCAGCAGTGTCCTGTGGGAGGGAGAAGGAAACACCATATATTTT
CDR3: CASSVLWEGEGNTIYF

size: NA
V: TRBV18
D: TRBD1
J: TRBJ1-1
DNA: TGTGCCAGCTCACCAGACAGGGGTCCTAACACTGAAGCTTTCTTT
CDR3: CASSPDRGPNTEAFF

size: once
V: TRBV13
D: TRBD1
J: TRBJ2-7
DNA: TGTGCCAGCAGCTTAGGGGACAGGGGGCAAGAGCAGTACTTC
CDR3: CASSLGDRGQEQYF

size: few
V: TRBV6-5
D: TRBD1
J: TRBJ1-2
DNA: TGTGCCAGCAGCCCCCGACAGGGTGGCTACACCTTC
CDR3: CASSPRQGGYTF

size: NA
V: TRBV9
D: NA
J: TRBJ1-2
DNA: TGTGCCAGCAGCGCAGATCAGGCTTCTGGCTACACCTTC
CDR3: CASSADQASGYTF

size: NA
V: TRBV30
D: NA
J: TRBJ2-7
DNA: TGTGCCTGGAATCTCTCCGGAGGGGAGCAGTACTTC
CDR3: CAWNLSGGEQYF

size: NA
V: TRBV5-1
D: NA
J: TRBJ2-3
DNA: TGCGCCAGCAGCTTCCAGGGGGGCCGGTCAGATACGCAGTATTTT
CDR3: CASSFQGGRSDTQYF

size: NA
V: TRBV7-6
D: NA
J: TRBJ2-7
DNA: TGTGCCAGCAGCTTAGTCCCGAGGGGTGCTCAGGGGGAGCAGTACTTC
CDR3: CASSLVPRGAQGEQYF

size: few
V: TRBV6-6
D: NA
J: TRBJ1-2
DNA: TGTGCCAGCACTAGGGGAACTAACTATGGCTACACCTTC
CDR3: CASTRGTNYGYTF

size: NA
V: TRBV6-1
D: TRBD1
J: TRBJ1-1
DNA: TGTGCCAGCAGTTTTCGGACAGGGATGAACACTGAAGCTTTCTTT
CDR3: CASSFRTGMNTEAFF

size: few
V: TRBV4-2
D: TRBD1
J: TRBJ2-3
DNA: TGTGCCAGCAGCCAAGATTTTGGACAGGGGGCAGATACGCAGTATTTT
CDR3: CASSQDFGQGADTQYF

size: NA
V: TRBV19
D: NA
J: TRBJ1-2
DNA: TGTGCCAGTAGTAGGGGCTCTCCCTATGGCTACACCTTC
CDR3: CASSRGSPYGYTF

size: NA
V: TRBV19
D: NA
J: TRBJ1-1
DNA: TGTGCCAGTAGTATAATCGGGGGAACTGAAGCTTTCTTT
CDR3: CASSIIGGTEAFF

size: once
V: TRBV7-2
D: TRBD1
J: TRBJ1-4
DNA: TGTGCCAGCTCATACTCGGGACAGGTTAATGAAAAACTGTTTTTT
CDR3: CASSYSGQVNEKLFF

size: NA
V: TRBV11-2
D: NA
J: TRBJ2-2
DNA: TGTGCCAGCAGCTTCCTAACCGGGGAGCTGTTTTTT
CDR3: CASSFLTGELFF

size: few
V: TRBV7-9
D: TRBD1
J: TRBJ2-7
DNA: TGTGCCAGCAGCCCGCGGACAGGGGGCGTTTCCCCCTACGAGCAGTACTTC
CDR3: CASSPRTGGVSPYEQYF

size: NA
V: TRBV19
D: TRBD1
J: TRBJ1-5
DNA: TGTGCCAGTAGTATAGGAGGGGGCATGCCCCAGCCCCAGCATTTT
CDR3: CASSIGGGMPQPQHF

size: NA
V: TRBV5-4
D: TRBD2
J: TRBJ2-7
DNA: TGTGCCAGCAGCTTTGGACGGGGGGCCTACGAGCAGTACTTC
CDR3: CASSFGRGAYEQYF

size: NA
V: TRBV5-4
D: NA
J: TRBJ2-7
DNA: TGTGCCAGCAGCCAGAATACCTACGAGCAGTACTTC
CDR3: CASSQNTYEQYF

size: NA
V: TRBV9
D: TRBD1
J: TRBJ2-4
DNA: TGTGCCAGCAGCTGGGGACAGGGGTGGGGGGGACAAAACATTCAGTACTTC
CDR3: CASSWGQGWGGQNIQYF

size: NA
V: TRBV4-1
D: TRBD1
J: TRBJ1-5
DNA: TGCGCCAGCAGCCCGGGACAGGGTAACCAGCCCCAGCATTTT
CDR3: CASSPGQGNQPQHF

size: NA
V: TRBV6-4
D: TRBD2
J: TRBJ2-3
DNA: TGTGCCAGCAGTGACAGAGCGGGGGGAGGAGATACGCAGTATTTT
CDR3: CASSDRAGGGDTQYF

size: NA
V: TRBV2
D: NA
J: TRBJ1-2
DNA: TGTGCCAGCAGTGATTCGGGCAGGGGCTATGGCTACACCTTC
CDR3: CASSDSGRGYGYTF

size: NA
V: TRBV29-1
D: TRBD1
J: TRBJ1-2
DNA: TGCAGCGTCGACCCCGCGACAGGGGGCGGCTACACCTTC
CDR3: CSVDPATGGGYTF

size: few
V: TRBV19
D: NA
J: TRBJ2-7
DNA: TGTGCCAGTAGTCGGAGGTTAGCCTCCTACGAGCAGTACTTC
CDR3: CASSRRLASYEQYF

size: NA
V: TRBV5-1
D: NA
J: TRBJ2-5
DNA: TGCGCCAGCAGCTCGTTTCCGGGTTCAAACGGGGAGACCCAGTACTTC
CDR3: CASSSFPGSNGETQYF

size: NA
V: TRBV4-2
D: NA
J: TRBJ2-6
DNA: TGTGCCAGCAGCCAGGGGGCCTGGGCTAGCCCATCTGGGGCCAACGTCCTGACTTTC
CDR3: CASSQGAWASPSGANVLTF

size: once
V: TRBV28
D: NA
J: TRBJ2-3
DNA: TGTGCCAGCAGTGCCAGCGGACTAAGCGGAGAGAAAGATACGCAGTATTTT
CDR3: CASSASGLSGEKDTQYF

size: NA
V: TRBV6-6
D: TRBD1
J: TRBJ1-1
DNA: TGTGCCAGCAGTGGTAGGGACAGATTCACTGAAGCTTTCTTT
CDR3: CASSGRDRFTEAFF

size: NA
V: TRBV5-1
D: TRBD1
J: TRBJ1-2
DNA: TGCGCCAGCAGCTTGGCCCGGGACAGGGGGCGCACCTTC
CDR3: CASSLARDRGRTF

size: NA
V: TRBV5-4
D: NA
J: TRBJ1-4
DNA: TGTGCCAGCAGCTTGGGCGGGGCGCGGCCTTATGAAAAACTGTTTTTT
CDR3: CASSLGGARPYEKLFF

size: NA
V: TRBV7-9
D: NA
J: TRBJ1-4
DNA: TGTGCCAGCAGCTCCACCCGGGGAGGAGGCGAAAAACTGTTTTTT
CDR3: CASSSTRGGGEKLFF

size: once
V: TRBV6-1
D: TRBD1
J: TRBJ1-2
DNA: TGTGCCAGCAGTGAAGCGAAGGGGGCATACGGCTACACCTTC
CDR3: CASSEAKGAYGYTF

size: NA
V: TRBV6-5
D: NA
J: TRBJ1-4
DNA: TGTGCCAGCAGTACTTTAGACAGTGAAAAACTGTTTTTT
CDR3: CASSTLDSEKLFF

size: NA
V: TRBV4-3
D: NA
J: TRBJ1-1
DNA: TGCGCCAGCAGCCAAGATCAAGCTTCCGAAGCTTTCTTT
CDR3: CASSQDQASEAFF

size: few
V: TRBV4-2
D: TRBD1
J: TRBJ1-3
DNA: TGTGCCAGCAGCCAGAGGACAGGGGAAGGAGGAAACACCATATATTTT
CDR3: CASSQRTGEGGNTIYF

size: NA
V: TRBV7-2
D: TRBD1
J: TRBJ1-5
DNA: TGTGCCAGCAGCTTAACCAGGGGGAGCAATCAGCCCCAGCATTTT
CDR3: CASSLTRGSNQPQHF

size: NA
V: TRBV5-1
D: NA
J: TRBJ2-5
DNA: TGCGCCAGCAGCTTGGGGGAGATTGAAGAGACCCAGTACTTC
CDR3: CASSLGEIEETQYF

size: NA
V: TRBV27
D: TRBD2
J: TRBJ2-7
DNA: TGTGCCAGCAGGGCTAGCGGTGCCTACGAGCAGTACTTC
CDR3: CASRASGAYEQYF

size: NA
V: TRBV7-8
D: NA
J: TRBJ1-2
DNA: TGTGCCAGCAGCCGAGACAGAGCTCTCCCCGTTTGGTATGGCTACACCTTC
CDR3: CASSRDRALPVWYGYTF

size: NA
V: TRBV12-2
D: NA
J: TRBJ2-7
DNA: TGTGCAAGTCGCTTAGGAAAGGGGCAGCCGACCGACTTC
CDR3: CASRLGKGQPTDF

size: NA
V: TRBV7-9
D: NA
J: TRBJ2-1
DNA: TGTGCCAGCAGCTTAGTTTGGGCCGGGGATGAGCAGTTCTTC
CDR3: CASSLVWAGDEQFF

size: NA
V: TRBV5-8
D: TRBD2
J: TRBJ2-7
DNA: TGTGCCAGCAGCTTGGCGGCTAGCGGGTTCTCCAGAGGATCCTACGAGCAGTACTTC
CDR3: CASSLAASGFSRGSYEQYF

size: NA
V: TRBV2
D: NA
J: TRBJ1-5
DNA: TGTGCCAGCAGTGAGGGGGCTAGCAATCAGCCCCAGCATTTT
CDR3: CASSEGASNQPQHF

size: NA
V: TRBV5-4
D: NA
J: TRBJ1-4
DNA: TGTGCCAGCAGCTTGAAAGGGGTGGAAAAACTGTTTTTT
CDR3: CASSLKGVEKLFF

size: NA
V: TRBV6-5
D: NA
J: TRBJ2-1
DNA: TGTGCCAGCAGGTCAATCCGGACTGGATACAATGAGCAGTTCTTC
CDR3: CASRSIRTGYNEQFF

size: NA
V: TRBV11-2
D: NA
J: TRBJ1-5
DNA: TGTGCCAGCAGCTTACGGGGGGCCTCTCAGCCCCAGCATTTT
CDR3: CASSLRGASQPQHF

size: NA
V: TRBV7-8
D: TRBD2
J: TRBJ2-3
DNA: TGTGCCAGCAGCTTAGTGGGGAGCGGGGGGGCCGCAGATACGCAGTATTTT
CDR3: CASSLVGSGGAADTQYF

size: few
V: TRBV18
D: TRBD1
J: TRBJ2-6
DNA: TGTGCCAGCTCACCACCATGGACAGGCAACTCTGGGGCCAACGTCCTGACTTTC
CDR3: CASSPPWTGNSGANVLTF

size: NA
V: TRBV25-1
D: TRBD1
J: TRBJ2-7
DNA: TGTGCCACCGGACAGGGAGCTTCCTACGAGCAGTACTTC
CDR3: CATGQGASYEQYF